This T cell receptor (beta chain) was identified in a study of post-analysis software for immune sequencing data (dated by TCRdb to between 2015 and 2017). In terms of the full investigation: Recorded disease courses included relapsing-remitting, secondary progressive and progressive-relapsing multiple sclerosis, with some patients lacking subtype annotation. Patient repertoires were compared against 10 to 12 previously published healthy control repertoires from donors aged roughly 6 to 26 years. A subset of samples was prepared in parallel using single-end sample barcoding, then pooled and co-amplified after Illumina adapter ligation. Overall study outcomes, separate from this receptor: Strong co-clustering of samples prepared in the same batch was shown by direct clustering with F measure, prompting a batch-effect correction. Patients showed significantly higher frequencies than controls for a handful of TRBV segments, among them TRBV5-6, TRBV5-1 and TRBV20-1. The control group was slightly older than the multiple sclerosis patient group. Significantly lower normalized Chao1 diversity was found in multiple sclerosis patients than in controls, suggesting substantial peripheral T-cell clonal expansion.

To demonstrate the VDJtools post-analysis software, the study profiled TCR beta repertoires from the peripheral blood of 10 to 15 young patients with multiple sclerosis. The multiple sclerosis patients were children and adolescents between roughly 6 and 16 years of age. The library was obtained by PCR. Reads for this sample came from an Illumina HiSeq 2500. To reduce PCR and sequencing biases, unique molecular identifiers were built into the TCR beta cDNA libraries. Roughly 0.5 million cDNA molecules were obtained per 1 to 10 million input T cells, so each molecule approximated one T cell. The same protocol used for the earlier healthy control dataset was applied to prepare and sequence the patient libraries. Samples belonging to the same batch were prepared together, multiplexed and sequenced on a shared HiSeq lane. Processing in the source paper ran as follows. Raw barcoded reads were processed with MIGEC, and single-read molecular identifier groups were discarded before consensus assembly and CDR3 extraction. Clonotype tables were post-analysed with VDJtools, and diversity was normalized by down-sampling all datasets to the smallest sample size. In repertoire overlap clustering, CDR3 amino acid sequences, but not nucleotide sequences, were matched to correct batch-related cross-sample contamination. TCRdb applied fastp at Q25 and MiXCR to the public reads, then kept only in-frame beta chains. Rows are combined by CDR3 protein, so each entry shows the most common genes and DNA. In this record, the V and J calls reflect TCRdb's handling and not the investigators' own analysis. Here the sample has about 460,000 distinct CDR3 sequences; around 40% occur a single time. 9.5% to 13% of the sample belongs to the ten largest clones.

About this clonotype: Its cognate antigen has yet to be identified. There are no base qualities to consult, and no much larger clone falls within one base.

For CDR1 and CDR2, the germline V gene (reference sequence) lists DFQATT and SNEGSKA. The CDR3 holds 18 amino acids from the cysteine to the phenylalanine. Only the CDR3 DNA is retained, 54 bases long and in frame from the first base. Sequenced input: blood. The V and J genes are TRBV20-1 and TRBJ2-7, with 14 bases matching TRBD2. The J call could be wrong; TRBJ2-5 is a better fit for the DNA end. The receptor comes from a girl aged 10-17 years with multiple sclerosis. The sequenced DNA: TGCAGTGCTACACCCGGGACTAGCGGGGGAAGGAAGGGAGAGACCCAGTACTTC. Its coded protein is CSATPGTSGGRKGETQYF.